The 5 T cell receptor beta chains below all came from one sample that was sequenced in a study of technical replicates of blood from several donors. TCRdb's copy holds only in-frame clones and misses some; the assay was immunoSEQ multiplex PCR. The sample has about 80,000 clones, 65% to 90% seen once. The sequencing sample was made of PBMCs. All receptors come from a human donor in good health. Some clones in this sample may be carry-over from other donors' samples.

There are a few counts of this clone. This chain links TRBV7-7 with TRBJ2-1; 9 bases map to TRBD2. The CDR3 contains 15 residues. Germline lookup yields CDR1 SSHAT and CDR2 FNYEAQ (reference sequence). After removal of 1 base from V and 8 bases from J, the junction contained 6 bases not matched to a gene. As DNA, the CDR3 is TGTGCCAGCAGCTTAGGTAGCGGGAGTGGGTATGAGCAGTTCTTC. Protein: CASSLGSGSGYEQFF.

This chain links TRBV12-1 with TRBJ1-6; the table assigns TRBD1, which was not confirmed against the DNA. TRBV12-1 is designated a pseudogene. This CDR3 contains 18 residues. The CDR3 region has the DNA TGTGCCAGCAGCTTTGCCTCACGGCAGAACAGGTTGGATTCACCCCTCCACTTT. This sequence encodes CASSFASRQNRLDSPLHF.

V is TRBV11-2 and J is TRBJ2-7; D is possibly TRBD1 (6 bases). V lost 4 bases and J lost 0, with 16 bases in between. Germline-derived CDR1 and CDR2 are SGHAT and FQNNGV. This CDR3 has 16 amino acids. The CDR3 DNA is TGTGCCAGCAGCTCCTTACAGGGATCAAGCTCCTACGAGCAGTACTTC. As protein: CASSSLQGSSSYEQYF.

The V and J genes are TRBV6-1 and TRBJ2-1; 11 bases are shared with TRBD1. The CDR3 totals 17 residues. The germline gives CDR1 MNHNS, CDR2 SASEGT. V lost 4 bases, J lost 8 bases, and 13 bases stayed unmatched. CDR3 coding DNA: TGTGCCAGCAGTGCACCCGGAGGGACAGGGGGTTTGGATGAGCAGTTCTTC. It translates to CASSAPGGTGGLDEQFF.

The chain couples TRBV19 to TRBJ1-1; 8 bases line up with TRBD1. V was pared by 4 bases and J by 2 bases, with 9 bases of the junction left unmatched. This CDR3 region has 16 residues. Germline assignment: CDR1 LNHDA and CDR2 SQIVND (reference sequence). In DNA, the CDR3 is TGTGCCAGTAGTACAAACGGACAGGGTCGAAACACTGAAGCTTTCTTT. Protein sequence: CASSTNGQGRNTEAFF.